Below are 3 T cell receptor beta chains sequenced from a single sample in a study of a mutant IDH1 vaccine in newly diagnosed glioma. Sequencing used immunoSEQ multiplex PCR; TCRdb keeps in-frame clones, though not all of them. The table includes under 55,000 clones, 90% to 95% detected once. Their target antigens are unknown. Time point in this sample: week 11, during vaccination. Every vaccination contained 300 ug of the mutant IDH1 20-mer peptide and was paired with topical imiquimod. Sequencing used PBMCs, obtained from a glioma patient whose treatment included an IDH1 peptide vaccine. The receptors were gathered from a man aged 50-60 years with glioma.

This chain uses TRBV9 with TRBJ2-2, with D tentatively TRBD1 (6 bases). The CDR3 runs to 15 residues. Trimming took 5 bases from V and 1 from J, leaving 12 bases between them. Germline CDR1 SGDLS, CDR2 YYNGEE. The CDR3 is CASRPGQRNTGELFF. The DNA of the CDR3 is TGTGCCAGCAGGCCTGGACAGAGGAACACCGGGGAGCTGTTTTTT.

V gene TRBV19 combines with J gene TRBJ1-2; possible D gene TRBD1, 5 bases. The V and J ends lost 6 bases and 4 bases respectively, with 12 bases between them. Germline V gives CDR1 LNHDA, CDR2 SQIVND (reference sequence). The length of the CDR3 is 13 residues. Here the CDR3 DNA reads TGTGCCAGTAGATTAACAGGAACCTATGGCTACACCTTC. Translated: CASRLTGTYGYTF. Combining the CDR3 with reference TRBV19 and TRBJ1-2 gives the whole variable domain DGGITQSPKYLFRKEGQNVTLSCEQNLNHDAMYWYRQDPGQGLRLIYYSQIVNDFQKGDIAEGYSVSREKKESFPLTVTSAQKNPTAFYLCASRLTGTYGYTFGSGTRLTVV.

This chain links TRBV29-1 with TRBJ2-3; 8 positions agree with TRBD1. The CDR3 sequence is 15 residues long. V lost 5 bases and J lost 1; bases outside the gene matches: 8. CDR1 and CDR2 from the germline V gene are SQVTM and ANQGSEA. The CDR3 coding sequence is TGCAGCGTTCGGACAGGGAAGATTGGCACAGATACGCAGTATTTT. It translates to CSVRTGKIGTDTQYF.